The 27 T cell receptor beta chains below come from one sample, sequenced in a study of T cell responses to AZD1222 COVID-19 vaccine (dated by TCRdb to the early 2020s). The receptor library was made with the immunoSEQ multiplex PCR assay. TCRdb mirrors the immuneACCESS table, restricted to in-frame sequences. Some clones are absent from its copies; in checked studies, under half trace to an unresolved V gene, and the reason for the others is unknown. The sample profile shows roughly 110,000 clones; approximately 87% of them were found once. Of the sample, less than 15% falls within the top ten clones. Sample time point, as interpreted from the label and publication: baseline before first vaccination. The specimen comprised peripheral blood, sampled on day 0 of AZD1222 vaccination. The source is an adult in good health.

This clone was picked up a small number of times. The chain joins TRBV11-1 to TRBJ2-5; no clear D gene. CDR1 SGHAT and CDR2 FQDESV come from the germline V gene (reference sequence). Trimming pared 3 bases from V and 4 bases from J, leaving 9 bases between. This CDR3 has 13 amino acids. The CDR3 sequence is CASSFGLLETQYF. The DNA for the CDR3 is TGTGCCAGCAGCTTCGGGCTGTTAGAGACCCAGTACTTC.

The chain carries TRBV21-1 and TRBJ2-7. TRBV21-1 is described as a pseudogene. The CDR3 has 13 residues. CDR3 residues: CAGRWVGSYEQYF. For the CDR3, the DNA is TGTGCCGGCCGTTGGGTAGGTTCCTACGAGCAGTACTTC.

The table lists this clone with a count of one. This sequence joins TRBV2 and TRBJ1-6; D perhaps matches TRBD1 (5 bases). The CDR3 spans 16 residues. V was pared by 2 bases and J by 4 bases, with 12 bases between. CDR1 is SNHLY and CDR2 is FYNNEI in the germline V gene. The CDR3: CASSEIPGKYNSPLHF. CDR3 nucleotides: TGTGCCAGCAGTGAAATCCCAGGGAAATATAATTCACCCCTCCACTTT.

The chain has TRBV6-5 and TRBJ2-3; D is unresolved. Germline CDR1 MNHEY, CDR2 SVGAGI. V lost 6 bases to trimming and J lost 6 bases, with 10 bases between them. The CDR3 totals 12 residues. The CDR3 protein is CASRTYQDTQYF. The CDR3 DNA is TGTGCCAGCAGAACCTATCAGGATACGCAGTATTTT.

The chain uses TRBV11-2 and TRBJ1-4; no clear D gene. This CDR3 contains 13 residues. Per the germline V gene, CDR1 is SGHAT and CDR2 is FQNNGV. V lost 3 bases and J lost 7, with 9 bases in between. CDR3 protein: CASSFSTVEKLFF. The DNA of the CDR3 is TGTGCCAGCAGCTTTTCCACAGTTGAAAAACTGTTTTTT. The full variable domain, in which reference TRBV11-2 and TRBJ1-4 provide the parts outside the CDR3, is EAGVAQSPRYKIIEKRQSVAFWCNPISGHATLYWYQQILGQGPKLLIQFQNNGVVDDSQLPKDRFSAERLKGVDSTLKIQPAKLEDSAVYLCASSFSTVEKLFFGSGTQLSVL.

J is TRBJ2-7 and V is TRBV5-6, with TRBD1 matching over 7 bases. Per the germline V gene, CDR1 is SGHDT and CDR2 is YYEEEE. V shed 5 bases, J shed 3 bases, and the junction held 14 bases outside the gene matches. CDR3 length: 16 amino acids. CDR3 nucleotide sequence: TGTGCCAGCAGTTCATTTCCGGGACAGACCTACTACGAGCAGTACTTC. Its translation is CASSSFPGQTYYEQYF.

This clone occurred once. The chain recombines TRBV23-1 with TRBJ2-1; D gene ambiguous. TRBV23-1 is identified as an open reading frame with a role that is uncertain. The CDR3 spans 13 residues. Trimming stripped 2 bases from V and 5 bases from J, with 7 bases between. The CDR3 coding sequence is TGCGCCAGCAGTCAAACAGTCAACAATGAGCAGTTCTTC. Its translation: CASSQTVNNEQFF.

This clone was recorded only once. This chain links TRBV28 with TRBJ1-1; TRBD1 might be the D (5 bases). Trimming stripped 11 bases from V and 1 base from J, with 17 bases between. Germline-derived CDR1 and CDR2 are MDHEN and SYDVKM. The CDR3 length is 14 residues. The CDR3 spells CAANRGMPNTEAFF. The CDR3 region has the DNA TGTGCCGCCAACCGGGGGATGCCGAACACTGAAGCTTTCTTT.

This clone was seen only a few times. The rearrangement uses TRBV2 and TRBJ2-7, with 9 bases lining up with TRBD1. The CDR3 contains 14 residues. CDR1 is SNHLY, CDR2 FYNNEI, per germline. Trimming cost V 10 bases and J 1 base; bases outside gene matches: 8. The CDR3 sequence: CAMRRDRVSYEQYF. The CDR3 DNA reads TGTGCCATGAGGAGGGACAGGGTTTCCTACGAGCAGTACTTC.

The CDR3 DNA is TGCAGCGTCGGACAGAAGAACACCGGGGAGCTGTTTTTT. This gives the protein CSVGQKNTGELFF. The rearrangement links TRBV29-1 to TRBJ2-2; D might be TRBD1 (6 bases). Trimming stripped 6 bases from V and 1 base from J, with 9 bases between. The V gene's germline CDR1 is SQVTM and CDR2 ANQGSEA. The CDR3 covers 13 residues.

The chain carries TRBV28 and TRBJ1-2; the match to TRBD1 covers 7 bases. Germline-derived CDR1 and CDR2 are MDHEN and SYDVKM. The V segment lost 4 bases and the J segment 6 bases; nucleotides outside the gene matches: 11. The length of the CDR3 is 15 residues. In DNA, the CDR3 is TGTGCCAGCAGTTCACAGGGGCCAGAACTCCATGGCTACACCTTC. Translating gives CASSSQGPELHGYTF.

The rearrangement links TRBV12-3 or TRBV12-4 to TRBJ2-1, with D unresolved. V lost 5 bases and J 6 bases, leaving 11 bases between the germline ends. The length of the CDR3 is 13 residues. The CDR3 bases are TGTGCCAGCAGTCACAATGTTGGCAATGAGCAGTTCTTC. Amino acid sequence: CASSHNVGNEQFF.

This chain joins TRBV18 and TRBJ1-1; tentative D call: TRBD1 (5 bases). V gave up 5 bases and J gave up 6 bases, with 10 bases separating them. The CDR3 totals 12 residues. Germline assignment: CDR1 KGHSH and CDR2 LQKENI. In DNA, the CDR3 is TGTGCCAGCTCAGCAGGGTACGCTGAAGCTTTCTTT. It encodes CASSAGYAEAFF.

CDR3 sequence: CASSIRLPGNYYEQYF. DNA of the CDR3: TGTGCCAGCAGTATACGTCTACCGGGCAACTACTACGAGCAGTACTTC. V is TRBV7-2 and J is TRBJ2-7; D is undetermined. Germline values: CDR1 SGHTA, CDR2 FQGNSA. CDR3 length: 16 residues. Trimming took off 6 bases at V and 3 bases at J, with 21 bases between the two ends.

The chain has TRBV3-1 (or the pseudogene TRBV3-2) and TRBJ1-1, with unresolved D. V was clipped by 3 bases and J by 1 base, with 21 bases between them. Germline lookup yields CDR1 LGHDT and CDR2 YNNKEL (reference sequence). The CDR3 loop spans 18 amino acids. CDR3 nucleotide sequence: TGTGCCAGCAGCCATCCGGCGGGCAGTTCCGTCGCGAACACTGAAGCTTTCTTT. Translating gives CASSHPAGSSVANTEAFF.

A note on this clone: An end of the junction differs from the germline gene, which may be a read error. CDR3 amino acids: CASSYGDRPTYEKLFF. In DNA, the CDR3 is TGCGCCAGCAGCTATGGGGACCGCCCAACTTATGAAAAACTGTTTTTT. V is TRBV5-1 and J is TRBJ1-4; D possibly corresponds to TRBD1 (5 bases). The CDR3 length is 16 residues. In germline, CDR1 is SGHRS, CDR2 YFSETQ.

This clone is a singleton in its sample. V and J are TRBV7-9 and TRBJ1-2; tentative D call: TRBD1 (5 bases). Germline V lookup: CDR1 SEHNR, CDR2 FQNEAQ (reference sequence). The CDR3 runs 13 residues. V was clipped by 5 bases and J by 7 bases, with 14 bases between them. CDR3 nucleotides: TGTGCCAGCAGCAAAGGGACTGTCTTTGGCTACACCTTC. Amino acid sequence: CASSKGTVFGYTF. Based on the CDR3 plus reference TRBV7-9 and TRBJ1-2, the full variable domain is DTGVSQNPRHKITKRGQNVTFRCDPISEHNRLYWYRQTLGQGPEFLTYFQNEAQLEKSRLLSDRFSAERPKGSFSTLEIQRTEQGDSAMYLCASSKGTVFGYTFGSGTRLTVV.

In DNA, the CDR3 is TGTGCCAGCAGCTTTACAGGGTGGTACTACGAGCAGTACTTC. Amino acids: CASSFTGWYYEQYF. The V gene is TRBV7-2, the J gene TRBJ2-7, with D possibly matching TRBD1 (6 bases). The germline gives CDR1 SGHTA, CDR2 FQGNSA. V was clipped by 3 bases and J by 3 bases, with 12 bases between them. This CDR3 contains 14 residues.

The chain links TRBV7-2 to TRBJ2-5; 11 nucleotides line up with TRBD2. Germline V gives CDR1 SGHTA, CDR2 FQGNSA. The ends lost 5 bases at V and 2 bases at J; junction bases unmatched: 7. The CDR3 is 16 residues long. Here the CDR3 reads CASSPGRTSGQETQYF. CDR3 coding DNA: TGTGCCAGCAGCCCCGGCAGGACTAGCGGGCAAGAGACCCAGTACTTC.

V is TRBV28 and J is TRBJ1-1; tentatively, D is TRBD1 (5 bases). Trimming pared 5 bases from V and 4 bases from J, leaving 14 bases between. The CDR3 spans 14 residues. Germline CDR1 and CDR2: MDHEN and SYDVKM. CDR3 DNA: TGTGCCAGCAGTCCCCCGGGGGGAGTCACTGAAGCTTTCTTT. Translation gives CASSPPGGVTEAFF.

The CDR3 here is CASSPSGRRNTEAFF. As DNA, the CDR3 is TGCGCCAGCAGCCCTAGTGGACGGAGGAACACTGAAGCTTTCTTT. The gene calls are TRBV5-1 and TRBJ1-1; D is unclear. The germline V and J ends were trimmed by 4 bases and 1 base, with 14 bases remaining between them. CDR3 size: 15 residues. Per germline, CDR1 SGHRS and CDR2 YFSETQ.

V is TRBV5-6 and J is TRBJ2-1; TRBD2 matches at 7 bases. Trimming took 2 bases from V and 2 from J; bases not matched to a gene: 4. This CDR3 comprises 15 residues. Germline V gives CDR1 SGHDT, CDR2 YYEEEE. The CDR3 protein is CASSFRAGAYNEQFF. The CDR3 region has the DNA TGTGCCAGCAGCTTTAGGGCGGGAGCCTACAATGAGCAGTTCTTC.

The chain recombines TRBV6-2 or TRBV6-3 with TRBJ2-5; no reliable D call. CDR1 and CDR2 from the germline V gene are MNHEY and SVGEGT. The CDR3 extends over 13 amino acids. The V gene lost 5 bases and the J gene lost 0 bases, with 7 bases spanning the gap. The CDR3 nucleotides read TGTGCCAGCAGTGGAGCCTACCAAGAGACCCAGTACTTC. Translation: CASSGAYQETQYF.

The gene calls are TRBV28 and TRBJ2-3; D may correspond to TRBD1 or TRBD2 (5 bases each). The V and J ends lost 5 bases and 0 bases respectively, with 9 bases between them. This CDR3 region has 14 residues. Germline V gene lookup returns CDR1 MDHEN and CDR2 SYDVKM. In DNA form, the CDR3 reads TGTGCCAGCAGTCTCGGGGCCAGCACAGATACGCAGTATTTT. Translated: CASSLGASTDTQYF. Looking up the rest from reference TRBV28 and TRBJ2-3 gives the full variable domain: DVKVTQSSRYLVKRTGEKVFLECVQDMDHENMFWYRQDPGLGLRLIYFSYDVKMKEKGDIPEGYSVSREKKERFSLILESASTNQTSMYLCASSLGASTDTQYFGPGTRLTVL.

CDR3 sequence: CASSRPGQPQHF. CDR3 nucleotide sequence: TGTGCCAGCAGCCGCCCGGGGCAGCCCCAGCATTTT. The chain has TRBV6-2 or TRBV6-3 and TRBJ1-5, with D uncertain. Trimming removed 6 bases from V and 7 bases from J, with 10 bases in between. The CDR3 runs 12 residues. CDR1 is MNHEY and CDR2 is SVGEGT in the germline V gene.

The V gene is TRBV19, the J gene TRBJ1-5; no definite D call. V lost 6 bases, J lost 0 bases, and 12 bases lay in between. CDR3 length: 15 amino acids. In germline, CDR1 is LNHDA, CDR2 SQIVND (reference sequence). The CDR3 DNA sequence: TGTGCCAGTAGAGGGAGGTTTGATAGCAATCAGCCCCAGCATTTT. Translation gives CASRGRFDSNQPQHF.

V is TRBV9 and J is TRBJ2-3; maybe TRBD1 (5 bases). CDR1 is SGDLS, CDR2 YYNGEE, per germline. The CDR3 length is 16 residues. V was pared by 0 bases and J by 4 bases, with 15 bases between. CDR3 in DNA: TGTGCCAGCAGCGTAGTACCGGGTGGGGCACCAGATACGCAGTATTTT. This gives the protein CASSVVPGGAPDTQYF.